These 29 T cell receptor beta chains share one sample of origin, sequenced in a study of identical twins. A single record per CDR3 protein comes from TCRdb applying MiXCR to the 5' RACE reads. The sample contains some 710,000 distinct CDR3 sequences, around 6.1% of which appear only once. Material for sequencing was naive T cells sorted from blood. These receptors were taken from a man aged 18 to 29 in good health.

This clonotype was detected only a few times. V gene TRBV20-1 combines with J gene TRBJ2-7; a possible D gene is TRBD2 (6 bases). V was shortened by 2 bases and J by 2 bases, with 13 bases between the two germline ends. This CDR3 contains 14 residues. CDR1 is DFQATT and CDR2 is SNEGSKA in the germline V gene (reference sequence). As DNA, the CDR3 is TGCAGTGCTAGACAGGGTGGCGGGACCTACGAGCAGTACTTC. This sequence encodes CSARQGGGTYEQYF.

This clonotype was seen repeatedly, ten times or more. The limits of the CDR3 on the DNA are not certain, so only TCRdb's listed CDR3 is given. The chain employs TRBV29-1 and TRBJ2-4. Germline values: CDR1 SQVTM, CDR2 ANQGSEA. Inclusive of both ends, the CDR3 amounts to 13 amino acids. The CDR3 loop is CSVVPAAKNIQYF.

The rearrangement joins TRBV5-1 to TRBJ2-1; 8 bases match TRBD1. This CDR3 contains 14 residues. The germline CDR1 and CDR2 sequences are SGHRS and YFSETQ. The V segment lost 9 bases and the J segment 5 bases; nucleotides outside the gene matches: 10. The CDR3 nucleotides read TGCGCCACCGGACGGGAGACAGGGGACAATGAGCAGTTCTTC. It is translated as CATGRETGDNEQFF.

This clonotype was seen at least ten times. V and J are TRBV9 and TRBJ1-1, with D perhaps matching TRBD1 (6 bases). This CDR3 is built from 15 residues. Trimming stripped 0 bases from V and 11 bases from J, with 20 bases between. The V gene's germline CDR1 is SGDLS and CDR2 YYNGEE. Here the CDR3 reads CASSVEAGDGLEAFF. The CDR3 DNA reads TGTGCCAGCAGCGTAGAAGCAGGGGATGGGTTAGAGGCTTTCTTT.

The chain joins TRBV15 to TRBJ2-1; 7 nucleotides align to TRBD2. This CDR3 has 16 amino acids. V gave up 5 bases and J gave up 4 bases; unmatched junction bases: 11. Germline V gene data show CDR1 as LNHNV and CDR2 as YYDKDF (reference sequence). The CDR3 region has the DNA TGTGCCACCAGCGGCGGCGGGGGAGCCTTTTACAATGAGCAGTTCTTC. It encodes CATSGGGGAFYNEQFF. The complete variable domain, with remaining parts taken from reference TRBV15 and TRBJ2-1, reads DAMVIQNPRYQVTQFGKPVTLSCSQTLNHNVMYWYQQKSSQAPKLLFHYYDKDFNNEADTPDNFQSRRPNTSFCFLDIRSPGLGDTAMYLCATSGGGGAFYNEQFFGPGTRLTVL.

This clonotype has ten or more counts. This chain uses TRBV6-5 with TRBJ1-1; D possibly corresponds to TRBD1 (6 bases). The CDR3 extends over 14 amino acids. Trimming took 2 bases from V and 1 from J, leaving 8 bases between them. Germline V gene data show CDR1 as MNHEY and CDR2 as SVGAGI. CDR3 sequence: CASSYRTANTEAFF. The CDR3 coding sequence is TGTGCCAGCAGTTACCGGACAGCGAACACTGAAGCTTTCTTT.

This clonotype was recorded many times. V gene TRBV27 combines with J gene TRBJ2-7, with D perhaps matching TRBD1 (5 bases). In germline, CDR1 is MNHEY, CDR2 SMNVEV (reference sequence). Deletions cut 6 bases from V and 4 bases from J, with 13 bases between. The CDR3 extends over 13 amino acids. CDR3 loop: CASSPVQAYEQYF. The CDR3 DNA sequence: TGTGCCAGCAGCCCAGTACAGGCGTACGAGCAGTACTTC.

This clonotype has more than one count but fewer than ten. The rearrangement uses TRBV6-1 and TRBJ2-5; 8 bases map to TRBD1. Germline assignment: CDR1 MNHNS and CDR2 SASEGT. This CDR3 spans 15 amino acids. J was trimmed by 3 bases and V by 5 bases; bases with no gene match: 8. DNA for the CDR3: TGTGCCAGCAGTCCCGGACAGGGCAGCGAAGAGACCCAGTACTTC. This sequence encodes CASSPGQGSEETQYF.

There are many counts of this clonotype. The gene calls are TRBV29-1 and TRBJ2-2, with 13 bases matching TRBD2. This CDR3 has 16 residues. The V and J ends lost 6 bases and 1 base, in that order; junction bases with no gene match: 5. CDR1 SQVTM and CDR2 ANQGSEA come from the germline V gene. The CDR3: CSVALAGGRNTGELFF. Written as DNA, the CDR3 is TGCAGCGTGGCACTAGCGGGAGGGAGGAACACCGGGGAGCTGTTTTTT.

The rearrangement links TRBV5-1 to TRBJ2-5; D possibly uses TRBD1 or TRBD2 (5 bases each). V was trimmed by 3 bases and J by 10 bases, leaving 19 bases between them. The germline gives CDR1 SGHRS, CDR2 YFSETQ. The length of the CDR3 is 14 residues. As DNA, the CDR3 is TGCGCCAGCAGCTCCGGGACGAAAGAAGGTGGCCAGTACTTC. Translated: CASSSGTKEGGQYF.

This clonotype was picked up many times. This chain joins TRBV5-1 and TRBJ2-1; 11 nucleotides match TRBD2. The junction had 11 bases not matched to a gene; V was cut back by 4 bases and J by 8 bases. This CDR3 is 16 amino acids long. Germline CDR1 is SGHRS and CDR2 is YFSETQ. The CDR3 reads CASSPGLTSGNDEQFF. The CDR3 nucleotides are TGCGCCAGCAGCCCCGGACTGACTAGCGGGAACGATGAGCAGTTCTTC.

This clonotype was detected many times. This chain connects TRBV6-1 to TRBJ2-2; 7 bases agree with TRBD1. The J segment lost 0 bases and the V segment lost 5 bases, leaving 6 bases of the junction unmatched. CDR3 size: 16 residues. The germline CDR1 and CDR2 sequences are MNHNS and SASEGT. The CDR3 DNA reads TGTGCCAGCAGTACCGGGACAGCGACGAACACCGGGGAGCTGTTTTTT. Translating gives CASSTGTATNTGELFF.

This clonotype was found a few times. This CDR3 is missing its conserved last phenylalanine or tryptophan, likely due to a read error. No DNA is shown, since the ends of the CDR3 on it are uncertain; the CDR3 is the one TCRdb lists. The chain links TRBV21-1 to TRBJ1-4; TRBD1 is the table's D call and was not checked against the DNA. TRBV21-1 is given as a pseudogene. Inclusive of both ends, the CDR3 amounts to 10 amino acids. The CDR3 region is CASSPPPVSC.

In this sample, this clonotype turned up many times. The chain couples TRBV29-1 to TRBJ2-3, with TRBD1 as a possible D gene (5 bases). V was clipped by 6 bases and J by 0 bases, with 10 bases between them. Germline CDR1 and CDR2: SQVTM and ANQGSEA. The CDR3 is made up of 13 amino acids. The CDR3 DNA reads as TGCAGCGTCCCCGGACATAGCACAGATACGCAGTATTTT. This sequence encodes CSVPGHSTDTQYF.

This clonotype came up many times. V usage is TRBV27 and J usage is TRBJ1-6; 8 positions match TRBD1. Germline lookup yields CDR1 MNHEY and CDR2 SMNVEV (reference sequence). Losses at the gene ends were 0 bases for V and 9 bases for J; bases not matched to a gene: 16. The CDR3 contains 19 residues. The CDR3 is CASSLSGTGSPGVGSPLHF. The DNA for the CDR3 is TGTGCCAGCAGTTTATCAGGGACAGGAAGCCCTGGAGTAGGTTCACCCCTCCACTTT.

This clonotype was observed a few times. The gene calls are TRBV5-1 and TRBJ1-4; D is uncertain. The CDR3 runs 11 residues. V was clipped by 5 bases and J by 6 bases, with 5 bases between them. The germline V gene has CDR1 SGHRS and CDR2 YFSETQ. This CDR3 reads CASSRDEKLFF. As DNA, the CDR3 is TGCGCCAGCAGTCGCGATGAAAAACTGTTTTTT.

This rearrangement joins TRBV25-1 to TRBJ1-5, with a weak D call TRBD1 (5 bases). CDR1 and CDR2 from the germline V gene are MGHDK and SYGVNS. This CDR3 comprises 17 residues. V shed 2 bases and J shed 6 bases, with 20 bases lying between them. The CDR3 reads CASSEHPERTYVQPQHF. The CDR3 DNA follows: TGTGCCAGCAGTGAACACCCCGAGAGGACATATGTTCAGCCCCAGCATTTT.

The chain recombines TRBV25-1 with TRBJ2-2; 7 bases fit TRBD1. This CDR3 spans 15 amino acids. Germline V gene data show CDR1 as MGHDK and CDR2 as SYGVNS. Trimming cost V 8 bases and J 5 bases; bases outside gene matches: 11. CDR3 region: CASGRQGVSTGELFF. The CDR3 DNA follows: TGTGCCAGCGGACGACAGGGAGTGTCGACCGGGGAGCTGTTTTTT.

This clonotype was seen repeatedly, ten times or more. The chain is built from TRBV28 and TRBJ2-1; weak D call: TRBD1 (5 bases). This CDR3 is built from 12 residues. Trimming took off 4 bases at V and 10 bases at J, with 11 bases between the two ends. CDR1 and CDR2 from the germline V gene are MDHEN and SYDVKM. The CDR3 reads CASSYQHREQFF. CDR3 in DNA: TGTGCCAGCAGTTACCAACACAGGGAGCAGTTCTTC.

This clonotype was observed a handful of times. This chain connects TRBV12-2 to TRBJ2-7. TRBV12-2 is an annotated pseudogene. The CDR3 totals 14 residues. For the CDR3, the DNA is TGTGCAAGTCGCTTAGGAGCTAGCCCATACGAGCAGTACGTC. Translating it yields CASRLGASPYEQYV.

In this sample, this clonotype turned up a few times. CDR3 sequence (DNA): TGTGCCAGCAGCTTAGCCCGGGACGGTGGCTACACCTTC. Residues: CASSLARDGGYTF. The V and J genes are TRBV7-9 and TRBJ1-2, with TRBD1 as a possible D gene (5 bases). This CDR3 has 13 residues. Germline assignment: CDR1 SEHNR and CDR2 FQNEAQ (reference sequence). Trimming removed 0 bases at V and 7 bases at J, with 9 bases between.

The rearrangement links TRBV6-2 or TRBV6-3 to TRBJ2-3; D is perhaps TRBD1 or TRBD2 (5 bases each). Trimming stripped 10 bases from V and 2 bases from J, with 13 bases between. Looked up from germline, CDR1 is MNHEY and CDR2 is SVGEGT. This CDR3 is built from 13 residues. CDR3 residues: CATLGAYTDTQYF. The CDR3 DNA follows: TGTGCCACCCTCGGGGCCTACACAGATACGCAGTATTTT.

This clonotype came up a few times. The chain is built from TRBV29-1 and TRBJ2-7; 9 nucleotides align to TRBD2. The ends lost 7 bases at V and 3 bases at J; junction bases unmatched: 10. The CDR3 is made up of 14 amino acids. Germline V gene lookup returns CDR1 SQVTM and CDR2 ANQGSEA. CDR3 nucleotide sequence: TGCAGCGCTAGGCGTAGCGGGGGATTCTACGAGCAGTACTTC. Translating gives CSARRSGGFYEQYF.

The genes are TRBV12-3 or TRBV12-4 and TRBJ2-5; no firm D call. This CDR3 has 13 residues. V shed 7 bases and J shed 4 bases, with 13 bases lying between them. The CDR3 here is CASTLTGGETQYF. The DNA of the CDR3 is TGTGCCAGCACCCTGACGGGTGGAGAGACCCAGTACTTC.

This clonotype has a count of ten or more. This chain uses TRBV5-1 with TRBJ1-2; D call uncertain. Germline CDR1 and CDR2: SGHRS and YFSETQ. Trimming shortened V by 0 bases and J by 4 bases, and 7 bases separated the two germline ends. CDR3 length: 13 residues. The CDR3 nucleotides read TGCGCCAGCAGCTTGGTCGTCAGCTATGGCTACACCTTC. This encodes CASSLVVSYGYTF.

The chain combines TRBV18 with TRBJ2-2; 7 bases are a match to TRBD1. This CDR3 is built from 16 residues. Germline V lookup: CDR1 KGHSH, CDR2 LQKENI. The V and J ends lost 1 base and 4 bases, in that order; junction bases with no gene match: 6. CDR3 in DNA: TGTGCCAGCTCACCACTTCGGGCAGGGGGCACCGGGGAGCTGTTTTTT. Translating gives CASSPLRAGGTGELFF.

This clonotype has only a few counts. The gene calls are TRBV9 and TRBJ1-1; D is possibly TRBD1 (6 bases). This CDR3 comprises 14 residues. Germline V lookup: CDR1 SGDLS, CDR2 YYNGEE. Trimming took off 5 bases at V and 1 base at J, with 12 bases between the two ends. CDR3 coding DNA: TGTGCCAGCAGAAGTGTAGGGGGGAACACTGAAGCTTTCTTT. This translates into CASRSVGGNTEAFF.

This chain uses TRBV7-8 with TRBJ1-1; 7 positions match TRBD1. Looked up from germline, CDR1 is SGHVS and CDR2 is FQNEAQ. The CDR3 is 15 amino acids. V shed 5 bases and J 4 bases; nucleotides not matched to a gene: 10. CDR3 amino acids: CASSPQGGAITEAFF. The CDR3 DNA is TGTGCCAGCAGCCCCCAGGGGGGCGCGATCACTGAAGCTTTCTTT.

The table lists this clonotype with a few counts. The V and J genes are TRBV12-3 or TRBV12-4 and TRBJ2-2, with unresolved D. The CDR3 runs 17 residues. The V end lost 1 base, the J end lost 1 base, and 13 bases lay between the germline ends. Written as DNA, the CDR3 is TGTGCCAGCAGTTTAGGCTCCCGGACGGGGAACACCGGGGAGCTGTTTTTT. This translates into CASSLGSRTGNTGELFF.